The rows below give T cell receptor beta chains drawn from one sample of a study of blood T cell repertoires in COVID-19. Sequenced by immunoSEQ multiplex PCR; TCRdb stores in-frame clones only, minus some. The table shows approximately 15,000 clones, with roughly 73% occurring only once. The source material was peripheral blood. The receptors were gathered from a boy younger than 10 with active or convalescent COVID-19. Both conserved end residues are part of each CDR3. D genes are given only for firm matches. A row's size may be missing; if present it is once, few, many or a size class.

j_call	v_call	d_call	clone_size	cdr3_aa	cdr3_nt
TRBJ1-5	TRBV7-8	.	few	CASSPGYANQAQHF	TGTGCCAGCAGCCCCGGATATGCAAACCAGGCCCAGCATTTT
TRBJ2-2	TRBV5-1	TRBD2	.	CASSLQRGDTGELFF	TGCGCCAGCAGCTTGCAGCGGGGAGACACCGGGGAGCTGTTTTTT
TRBJ2-3	TRBV5-4	TRBD2	.	CASSLEREFSDTQYF	TGTGCCAGCAGCTTGGAGCGGGAGTTCTCAGATACGCAGTATTTT
TRBJ2-1	TRBV27	.	few	CASSPIVGGQFF	TGTGCCAGCAGTCCAATAGTAGGAGGGCAGTTCTTC
TRBJ2-7	TRBV7-9	.	.	CASSRVTGEQYF	TGTGCCAGCAGCCGAGTAACAGGCGAGCAGTACTTC
TRBJ1-5	TRBV11-2	.	.	CASSLGDFQPQHF	TGTGCCAGCAGCTTAGGAGACTTTCAGCCCCAGCATTTT
TRBJ2-1	TRBV6-5	TRBD2	.	CASRSSTSGRNEQFF	TGTGCCAGCAGGTCCTCGACTAGCGGGAGGAATGAGCAGTTCTTC
TRBJ2-1	TRBV4-2	.	few	CASSQVSGQLHNEQFF	TGTGCCAGCAGCCAAGTCTCGGGACAACTACACAATGAGCAGTTCTTC
TRBJ2-3	TRBV27	TRBD2	.	CASSRTSGGRWRDTQYF	TGTGCCAGCAGCCGGACTAGCGGGGGAAGATGGAGAGATACGCAGTATTTT
TRBJ2-7	TRBV15	.	few	CATSSGVQQYF	TGTGCCACCAGCAGTGGAGTCCAGCAGTACTTC
TRBJ1-2	TRBV20-1	.	.	CSASVRNYGYTF	TGCAGTGCTAGTGTCAGAAACTATGGCTACACCTTC
TRBJ2-5	TRBV12-5	.	.	CASGLGGSRETQYF	TGTGCTAGTGGTTTGGGGGGCTCCCGGGAGACCCAGTACTTC
TRBJ1-1	TRBV15	.	.	CATSREKGVNTEAFF	TGTGCCACCAGCAGAGAAAAGGGGGTGAACACTGAAGCTTTCTTT
TRBJ2-3	TRBV6-6	TRBD1	.	CASSTGQPTFTDTQYF	TGTGCCAGCAGTACGGGACAGCCCACCTTCACAGATACGCAGTATTTT
TRBJ2-7	TRBV7-2	TRBD1	.	CASSAQGTYEQYF	TGTGCCAGCAGTGCACAGGGGACATACGAGCAGTACTTC
TRBJ2-3	TRBV6-6	.	.	CASSYWDSQYF	TGTGCCAGCAGTTACTGGGACTCGCAGTATTTT
TRBJ2-3	TRBV7-9	.	.	CASSVLRPGNTQYF	TGTGCCAGCAGCGTACTTCGCCCGGGGAATACGCAGTATTTT
TRBJ1-1	TRBV10-3	.	.	CAISVQNTEAFF	TGTGCCATCAGTGTCCAGAACACTGAAGCTTTCTTT
TRBJ2-1	TRBV15	TRBD1	.	CATSRRDRFNEQFF	TGTGCCACCAGCAGACGGGACAGATTCAATGAGCAGTTCTTC
TRBJ2-3	TRBV5-4	TRBD2	.	CASSLTSSGGAPDTQYF	TGTGCCAGCAGCCTAACCTCGAGCGGGGGGGCCCCAGATACGCAGTATTTT
TRBJ2-7	TRBV28	.	.	CASSLPGHSYEQYF	TGTGCCAGCAGTTTACCTGGACACTCCTACGAGCAGTACTTC
TRBJ2-1	TRBV5-6	.	.	CASSLGLAGGDEQFF	TGTGCCAGCAGCTTGGGACTAGCAGGGGGCGATGAGCAGTTCTTC
TRBJ1-5	TRBV11-3	.	few	CASSPAQGYQPQHF	TGTGCCAGCAGCCCCGCACAGGGCTATCAGCCCCAGCATTTT
TRBJ2-1	TRBV27	.	few	CASSSVSNEQFF	TGTGCCAGCAGTTCCGTATCGAATGAGCAGTTCTTC
TRBJ1-6	TRBV2	.	.	CASNPQGMDSPLHF	TGTGCCAGCAACCCACAGGGTATGGATTCACCCCTCCACTTT
TRBJ2-2	TRBV19	.	.	CASSTGTKNGELFF	TGTGCCAGTAGTACGGGGACAAAAAACGGGGAGCTGTTTTTT
TRBJ1-1	TRBV2	.	.	CASGGGTEAFF	TGTGCCAGCGGGGGGGGCACTGAAGCTTTCTTT
TRBJ2-1	TRBV19	TRBD2	.	CASSIGLAGAPEQFF	TGTGCCAGTAGTATCGGACTAGCGGGGGCCCCTGAGCAGTTCTTC
TRBJ1-2	TRBV4-1	TRBD1	.	CASSQPGQGRANYGYTF	TGCGCCAGCAGCCAACCAGGACAGGGACGAGCTAACTATGGCTACACCTTC
TRBJ1-3	TRBV5-1	TRBD1	once	CASSSLEGAAGNTIYF	TGCGCCAGCAGCTCGCTCGAGGGGGCCGCTGGAAACACCATATATTTT
TRBJ1-4	TRBV28	.	.	CASRVRATNEKLFF	TGTGCCAGCAGAGTAAGAGCAACTAATGAAAAACTGTTTTTT
TRBJ2-3	TRBV6-5	.	.	CASSLHSGDTQYF	TGTGCCAGCAGCCTCCACAGCGGGGATACGCAGTATTTT
TRBJ2-7	TRBV7-2	.	.	CASRPLVAEFYEQYF	TGTGCCAGCAGGCCTCTGGTAGCGGAGTTCTACGAGCAGTACTTC
TRBJ1-6	TRBV18	TRBD1	.	CASSPGQGADSPLHF	TGTGCCAGCTCACCTGGGCAGGGGGCGGATTCACCCCTCCACTTT
TRBJ2-1	TRBV11-2	TRBD2	once	CASSFSGGEQFF	TGTGCCAGCAGCTTTAGCGGGGGGGAGCAGTTCTTC
TRBJ2-1	TRBV5-4	TRBD2	medium-sized	CASSATSGGATSYNEQFF	TGTGCCAGCAGCGCGACTAGCGGGGGGGCCACTTCCTACAATGAGCAGTTCTTC
TRBJ2-2	TRBV5-1	.	large	CASSLVVGGTGELFF	TGCGCCAGCAGCTTGGTAGTCGGGGGCACCGGGGAGCTGTTTTTT
TRBJ1-2	TRBV30	.	.	CAWKAGQGYGYTF	TGTGCCTGGAAAGCAGGGCAGGGCTATGGCTACACCTTC
TRBJ1-1	TRBV13	.	.	CASSFPSWPTGTEAFF	TGTGCCAGCAGCTTCCCTAGCTGGCCGACAGGTACTGAAGCTTTCTTT
TRBJ2-3	TRBV9	TRBD1	.	CASSVRQGWDTQYF	TGTGCCAGCAGCGTGCGACAGGGTTGGGATACGCAGTATTTT
TRBJ1-5	TRBV19	TRBD1	.	CASTATGSRGNQPQHF	TGTGCCAGTACCGCGACAGGGTCTCGGGGCAATCAGCCCCAGCATTTT
TRBJ2-1	TRBV5-4	TRBD1	.	CASSSPTGSGSYNEQFF	TGTGCCAGCAGCAGCCCGACAGGGTCCGGGTCCTACAATGAGCAGTTCTTC